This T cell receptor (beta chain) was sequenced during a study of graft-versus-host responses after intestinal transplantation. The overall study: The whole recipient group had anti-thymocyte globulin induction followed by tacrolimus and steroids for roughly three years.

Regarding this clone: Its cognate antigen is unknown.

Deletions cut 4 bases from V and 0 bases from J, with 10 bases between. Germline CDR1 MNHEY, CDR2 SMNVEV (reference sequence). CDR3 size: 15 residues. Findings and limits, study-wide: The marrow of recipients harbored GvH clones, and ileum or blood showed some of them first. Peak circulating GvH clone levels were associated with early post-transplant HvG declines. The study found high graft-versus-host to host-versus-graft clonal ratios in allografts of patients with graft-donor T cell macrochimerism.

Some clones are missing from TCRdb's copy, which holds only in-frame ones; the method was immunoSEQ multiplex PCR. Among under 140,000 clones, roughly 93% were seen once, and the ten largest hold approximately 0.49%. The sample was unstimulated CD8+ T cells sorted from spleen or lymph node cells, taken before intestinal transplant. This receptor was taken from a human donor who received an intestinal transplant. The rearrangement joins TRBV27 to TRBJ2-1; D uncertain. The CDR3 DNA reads TGTGCCAGCAGTTCCGGGCTCAGCTCCTACAATGAGCAGTTCTTC. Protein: CASSSGLSSYNEQFF.